Presented here are 23 T cell receptor beta chains from one specimen sequenced in a study of long-term antiretroviral therapy in people with HIV. The run of the v3.0 immunoSEQ assay was at survey level. Some clones are missing from TCRdb's copy, which holds only in-frame ones; the method was immunoSEQ multiplex PCR. The repertoire holds about 48,000 clones, with approximately 79% as singletons. The sequenced sample was unsorted PBMCs, obtained 0.8 years after starting antiretroviral therapy. The receptors here all came from a young woman with HIV.

This sequence joins TRBV7-3 and TRBJ1-5; no clear D. V was trimmed by 5 bases and J by 4 bases, leaving 9 bases between them. The CDR3 extends over 13 amino acids. Germline V lookup: CDR1 SGHTA, CDR2 FQGTGA. The CDR3 bases are TGTGCCAGCAGCCAGATATTAAATCAGCCCCAGCATTTT. This gives the protein CASSQILNQPQHF.

The chain joins TRBV27 to TRBJ2-7; D possibly corresponds to TRBD2 (7 bases). The germline V gene encodes CDR1 MNHEY and CDR2 SMNVEV (reference sequence). V was shortened by 3 bases and J by 3 bases, with 12 bases between the two germline ends. The CDR3 sequence is 14 residues long. CDR3 coding DNA: TGTGCCAGCAGTTTGACGGGGGGCCTCTACGAGCAGTACTTC. It specifies CASSLTGGLYEQYF.

This clone has a single count. The chain uses TRBV9 and TRBJ2-5; 7 bases are a match to TRBD2. This CDR3 has 13 residues. In germline, CDR1 is SGDLS, CDR2 YYNGEE. J lost 5 bases, V lost 3 bases, and 4 bases had no gene match. CDR3 sequence (DNA): TGTGCCAGCAGCGGCCCCGGGAGGGAGACCCAGTACTTC. This codes for CASSGPGRETQYF. Based on the CDR3 plus reference TRBV9 and TRBJ2-5, the full variable domain is DSGVTQTPKHLITATGQRVTLRCSPRSGDLSVYWYQQSLDQGLQFLIQYYNGEERAKGNILERFSAQQFPDLHSELNLSSLELGDSALYFCASSGPGRETQYFGPGTRLLVL.

This chain connects TRBV19 to TRBJ2-4; 9 bases agree with TRBD2. The length of the CDR3 is 18 residues. The germline CDR1 and CDR2 sequences are LNHDA and SQIVND (reference sequence). V lost 7 bases and J lost 0; bases outside the gene matches: 13. The CDR3 sequence is CASTPSVAGELAKNIQYF. In DNA, the CDR3 is TGTGCCAGTACCCCGTCTGTAGCGGGAGAGTTAGCCAAAAACATTCAGTACTTC.

The rearrangement uses TRBV28 and TRBJ2-2; the D is unclear. Germline V lookup: CDR1 MDHEN, CDR2 SYDVKM. V was shortened by 2 bases and J by 6 bases, with 10 bases between the two germline ends. The CDR3 contains 14 residues. CDR3 residues: CASSLGFVPGELFF. The CDR3 DNA reads as TGTGCCAGCAGTTTAGGTTTTGTTCCCGGGGAGCTGTTTTTT.

V gene TRBV9 combines with J gene TRBJ2-3; tentative D call: TRBD2 (5 bases). The CDR3 extends over 15 amino acids. Germline V CDR1 and CDR2: SGDLS, YYNGEE. V lost 4 bases, J lost 1 base, and 13 bases lay in between. The CDR3: CASSNRWERTDTQYF. The CDR3 nucleotides read TGTGCCAGCAGCAATAGGTGGGAGCGCACAGATACGCAGTATTTT.

This sequence joins TRBV7-2 and TRBJ1-1; TRBD1 matches 7 bases. V trimming: 5 bases; J trimming: 2 bases; junction bases outside the gene matches: 5. Germline assignment: CDR1 SGHTA and CDR2 FQGNSA. The CDR3 spans 14 residues. CDR3 region: CASSPGQRNTEAFF. CDR3 DNA: TGTGCCAGCAGCCCGGGACAGAGAAACACTGAAGCTTTCTTT.

This clone was picked up one time. This chain connects TRBV4-3 to TRBJ2-7, with TRBD1 identical over 9 bases. With 4 bases clipped from V and 3 bases from J, the junction kept 7 bases outside the gene matches. The CDR3 has 15 residues. CDR1 is LGHNA and CDR2 is YSLEER in the germline V gene. The CDR3: CASSPSGTGIYEQYF. The DNA for the CDR3 is TGCGCCAGCAGCCCTTCCGGGACAGGGATCTACGAGCAGTACTTC.

The V call is TRBV7-6, the J call TRBJ1-5; 9 positions match TRBD1. V trimming: 4 bases; J trimming: 9 bases; junction bases outside the gene matches: 10. Germline V gives CDR1 SGHVS, CDR2 FNYEAQ. The CDR3 runs to 15 residues. The CDR3: CASSSPWDRVRPQHF. CDR3 DNA: TGTGCCAGCAGCTCTCCGTGGGACAGGGTTCGGCCCCAGCATTTT.

This chain connects TRBV21-1 to TRBJ2-1; the table's D gene call, TRBD2, was not cross checked with the DNA. TRBV21-1 is recorded as a pseudogene. The CDR3 extends over 12 amino acids. The CDR3 DNA reads as TGTGCCAGAAAGCCGGGGGATCTTGAGCAGTTCTTC. It specifies CARKPGDLEQFF.

CDR3 bases: TGTGCCAGCAGTTACGGCAGGGCGGGCGTATATGGCTACACCTTC. This encodes CASSYGRAGVYGYTF. The gene calls are TRBV6-5 and TRBJ1-2; D possibly corresponds to TRBD1 (5 bases). The CDR3 is 15 residues long. V was clipped by 2 bases and J by 5 bases, with 15 bases between them. CDR1 is MNHEY and CDR2 is SVGAGI in the germline V gene.

This sequence joins TRBV18 and TRBJ2-3; TRBD1 aligns across 9 bases. Trimming at V came to 4 bases and at J to 3 bases, leaving 5 bases not matched to a gene. Germline V gene data show CDR1 as KGHSH and CDR2 as LQKENI. This CDR3 has 15 amino acids. The CDR3 region has the DNA TGTGCCAGCTCACTGGACAGGGGAGGAACAGATACGCAGTATTTT. Translated: CASSLDRGGTDTQYF.

The table lists this clone with a count of one. The chain carries TRBV10-3 and TRBJ2-1; TRBD2 aligns across 11 bases. The ends lost 8 bases at V and 8 bases at J; junction bases unmatched: 14. From germline, CDR1 is ENHRY and CDR2 SYGVKD. The CDR3 runs 16 residues. The CDR3 sequence: CAIARPGTSGMDEQFF. Written as DNA, the CDR3 is TGTGCCATCGCCAGACCCGGGACTAGCGGCATGGATGAGCAGTTCTTC.

Comment on this clone: Distinct nucleotide sequences in the sample also encode this CDR3. The chain has TRBV19 and TRBJ2-1; 11 positions agree with TRBD2. The germline V gene has CDR1 LNHDA and CDR2 SQIVND (reference sequence). The trim removed 6 bases at V and 3 bases at J, leaving 4 bases unmatched. This CDR3 is built from 15 residues. CDR3 bases: TGTGCCAGTAGCTTGACTAGCGGGGACTACAATGAGCAGTTCTTC. Translation: CASSLTSGDYNEQFF.

The J gene is TRBJ1-1, the V gene TRBV29-1; no clear D gene. Trimming took off 4 bases at V and 2 bases at J, with 2 bases between the two ends. Germline V gene data show CDR1 as SQVTM and CDR2 as ANQGSEA. The CDR3 spans 10 residues. The CDR3 sequence is CSVGNTEAFF. The CDR3 coding sequence is TGCAGCGTTGGTAACACTGAAGCTTTCTTT. The entire variable domain, with the rest obtained from reference TRBV29-1 and TRBJ1-1, is as follows: SAVISQKPSRDICQRGTSLTIQCQVDSQVTMMFWYRQQPGQSLTLIATANQGSEATYESGFVIDKFPISRPNLTFSTLTVSNMSPEDSSIYLCSVGNTEAFFGQGTRLTVV.

The chain joins TRBV19 to TRBJ2-5, with a tentative D call TRBD2 (6 bases). The V end lost 6 bases, the J end lost 2 bases, and 10 bases lay between the germline ends. The CDR3 runs 13 residues. CDR1 and CDR2 from the germline V gene are LNHDA and SQIVND (reference sequence). The CDR3 DNA reads as TGTGCCAGTAGACCGGGACTTCAAGAGACCCAGTACTTC. Translated: CASRPGLQETQYF. The full variable domain, rest sourced from reference TRBV19 and TRBJ2-5, is DGGITQSPKYLFRKEGQNVTLSCEQNLNHDAMYWYRQDPGQGLRLIYYSQIVNDFQKGDIAEGYSVSREKKESFPLTVTSAQKNPTAFYLCASRPGLQETQYFGPGTRLLVL.

V usage is TRBV28 and J usage is TRBJ1-2; maybe TRBD1 (5 bases). V lost 6 bases and J 3 bases, leaving 14 bases between the germline ends. The CDR3 has 14 amino acids. Germline V gene sequence: CDR1 MDHEN, CDR2 SYDVKM. The CDR3 coding sequence is TGTGCCAGCAGCTCGCCGGCGGGGGACTATGGCTACACCTTC. Protein sequence: CASSSPAGDYGYTF.

J is TRBJ2-7 and V is TRBV7-9; 9 nucleotides agree with TRBD2. Losses at the gene ends were 3 bases for V and 6 bases for J; bases not matched to a gene: 9. The CDR3 sequence is 15 residues long. Germline V gene lookup returns CDR1 SEHNR and CDR2 FQNEAQ (reference sequence). CDR3 bases: TGTGCCAGCAGCTTTGGAATAGCGGGAGTGCTCGAGCAGTACTTC. This translates into CASSFGIAGVLEQYF. The full variable domain, completed using reference TRBV7-9 and TRBJ2-7, is DTGVSQNPRHKITKRGQNVTFRCDPISEHNRLYWYRQTLGQGPEFLTYFQNEAQLEKSRLLSDRFSAERPKGSFSTLEIQRTEQGDSAMYLCASSFGIAGVLEQYFGPGTRLTVT.

The count of this clone is one. The chain joins TRBV28 to TRBJ2-6; weak D call: TRBD1 (6 bases). Trimming removed 6 bases from V and 0 bases from J, with 15 bases in between. Per germline, CDR1 MDHEN and CDR2 SYDVKM. This CDR3 spans 17 amino acids. In DNA form, the CDR3 reads TGTGCCAGCAGGATAGGGGGATCCTACTCTGGGGCCAACGTCCTGACTTTC. Protein sequence: CASRIGGSYSGANVLTF.

CDR3: CASSQEPGWADTQYF. The CDR3, as DNA: TGCGCCAGCAGCCAAGAGCCCGGGTGGGCAGATACGCAGTATTTT. The chain uses TRBV4-3 and TRBJ2-3; D is ambiguous. Germline V gene sequence: CDR1 LGHNA, CDR2 YSLEER. The CDR3 runs to 15 residues. V was clipped by 0 bases and J by 4 bases, with 11 bases between them.

This chain connects TRBV7-3 to TRBJ2-3; D is perhaps TRBD2 (5 bases). The ends were cut back, 2 bases at V and 2 bases at J, with 8 bases in the middle. Germline V CDR1 and CDR2: SGHTA, FQGTGA. CDR3 length: 14 amino acids. The CDR3 here is CASSLSSSTDTQYF. DNA of the CDR3: TGTGCCAGCAGCTTATCTAGCTCCACAGATACGCAGTATTTT. The entire variable domain, with the rest obtained from reference TRBV7-3 and TRBJ2-3, is as follows: GAGVSQTPSNKVTEKGKYVELRCDPISGHTALYWYRQSLGQGPEFLIYFQGTGAADDSGLPNDRFFAVRPEGSVSTLKIQRTERGDSAVYLCASSLSSSTDTQYFGPGTRLTVL.

The rearrangement uses TRBV25-1 and TRBJ2-5; the D is unclear. V gave up 3 bases and J gave up 1 base, with 12 bases separating them. This CDR3 has 15 residues. Looked up from germline, CDR1 is MGHDK and CDR2 is SYGVNS. CDR3 amino acids: CASSDPARSQETQYF. Here the CDR3 DNA reads TGTGCCAGCAGTGACCCGGCCAGAAGCCAAGAGACCCAGTACTTC.

The J gene is TRBJ1-1, the V gene TRBV19; D remains unclear. Germline-derived CDR1 and CDR2 are LNHDA and SQIVND (reference sequence). The CDR3 loop spans 11 amino acids. Trimming took 4 bases from V and 7 from J, leaving 7 bases between them. CDR3 in DNA: TGTGCCAGTAGTACGGCCATTGAAGCTTTCTTT. Its translation: CASSTAIEAFF.